The next 14 T cell receptor beta chains were all read from a single sample in a study of beta chain features in type 1 diabetes. These TCRs' antigens remain unknown. General study points: All four CD4+ subsets of Type 1 diabetes patients contained TCRB CDR3s that were moderately but significantly shorter.

Expressed TCRB transcripts got sequenced, as all isolated RNA was reverse transcribed. Only in-frame clones appear in the TCRdb table, and some are missing; sequencing was by immunoSEQ multiplex PCR. This table holds about 160,000 clones, roughly 8% found once. The specimen was central memory CD4+ T cells from blood. These receptors were obtained from a man between 18 and 29 years old with type 1 diabetes.

The chain uses TRBV11-2 and TRBJ1-1; D might be TRBD1 (5 bases). This CDR3 has 11 amino acids. The germline CDR1 and CDR2 sequences are SGHAT and FQNNGV. Trimming shortened V by 5 bases and J by 8 bases, and 9 bases separated the two germline ends. The CDR3 coding sequence is TGTGCCAGCAGCACGCAGGGAGAAGCTTTCTTT. Amino acid sequence: CASSTQGEAFF.

This clone has more than one count but fewer than ten. The chain employs TRBV10-3 and TRBJ1-1; D is possibly TRBD1 (6 bases). The CDR3 contains 14 residues. Germline CDR1 ENHRY, CDR2 SYGVKD. The V end was cut by 6 bases, the J end by 4 bases, with 15 bases between. CDR3 in DNA: TGTGCCATCAGCTACAGGGACGAGGGCACTGAAGCTTTCTTT. It translates to CAISYRDEGTEAFF.

This clone came up a few times. The chain joins TRBV6-6 to TRBJ2-7; perhaps TRBD2 as D (5 bases). The V gene's germline CDR1 is MNHNY and CDR2 SVGAGI (reference sequence). The germline V and J ends were trimmed by 6 bases and 2 bases, with 14 bases remaining between them. The CDR3 covers 14 residues. CDR3 residues: CASSPRTGTYEQYF. CDR3 coding DNA: TGTGCCAGCAGCCCCCGGACTGGGACCTACGAGCAGTACTTC.

This rearrangement joins TRBV5-6 to TRBJ1-5; the D is unclear. Germline V gene lookup returns CDR1 SGHDT and CDR2 YYEEEE. This CDR3 has 14 amino acids. V shed 1 base and J shed 6 bases, with 11 bases lying between them. The CDR3 bases are TGTGCCAGCAGCTTGCACGGGGTCCGTCAGCCCCAGCATTTT. Translation: CASSLHGVRQPQHF.

This chain uses TRBV14 with TRBJ2-7, with TRBD1 matching 8 bases. Germline-derived CDR1 and CDR2 are SGHDN and FVKESK. V lost 4 bases, J lost 5 bases, and 7 bases stayed unmatched. The CDR3 contains 14 residues. This chain's CDR3 is CASSPRAGGDEQYF. The CDR3 DNA reads TGTGCCAGCAGCCCGCGGGCAGGGGGCGACGAGCAGTACTTC.

The table lists this clone with a few counts. The chain has TRBV28 and TRBJ1-4; D is ambiguous. Germline CDR1 MDHEN, CDR2 SYDVKM. This CDR3 contains 13 residues. Deletions cut 9 bases from V and 5 bases from J, with 13 bases between. The CDR3 is CASSQGGNEKLFF. The CDR3 nucleotides read TGTGCCAGTTCACAAGGCGGGAATGAAAAACTGTTTTTT. Variable domain in full (rest from reference TRBV28 and TRBJ1-4): DVKVTQSSRYLVKRTGEKVFLECVQDMDHENMFWYRQDPGLGLRLIYFSYDVKMKEKGDIPEGYSVSREKKERFSLILESASTNQTSMYLCASSQGGNEKLFFGSGTQLSVL.

This clone was seen only a few times. V usage is TRBV30 and J usage is TRBJ2-3; D uncertain. Per germline, CDR1 GTSNPN and CDR2 SVGIG (reference sequence). V gave up 5 bases and J gave up 3 bases, with 6 bases separating them. This CDR3 contains 11 residues. The CDR3 region is CAWSPTDTQYF. The CDR3 bases are TGTGCCTGGTCCCCTACAGATACGCAGTATTTT.

The J gene is TRBJ2-3, the V gene TRBV5-1; 8 bases agree with TRBD1. Germline trimming cut 0 bases from V and 6 bases from J; bases unmatched to any gene: 6. The V gene's germline CDR1 is SGHRS and CDR2 YFSETQ. This CDR3 has 15 residues. The CDR3 protein is CASSLDRGARDTQYF. CDR3 coding DNA: TGCGCCAGCAGCTTGGACAGGGGGGCGAGGGATACGCAGTATTTT.

In this sample, this clone turned up a few times. The chain employs TRBV11-2 and TRBJ2-5, with TRBD2 as a possible D gene (6 bases). CDR3 size: 14 residues. Germline V lookup: CDR1 SGHAT, CDR2 FQNNGV. Between the trimmed V and J ends, which lost 5 bases and 5 bases, there was a span of 15 bases. The CDR3 reads CASSAQGGGETQYF. CDR3 sequence (DNA): TGTGCCAGCAGCGCCCAGGGAGGCGGGGAGACCCAGTACTTC.

The chain links TRBV11-2 to TRBJ2-1, with 10 bases matching TRBD1. Germline V gene lookup returns CDR1 SGHAT and CDR2 FQNNGV. The CDR3 covers 15 residues. J gave up 8 bases and V 0 bases, and 4 bases lay outside the gene matches. CDR3 DNA: TGTGCCAGCAGCTTAGATCTAGACAGGGGGCATGAGCAGTTCTTC. Translation: CASSLDLDRGHEQFF.

This clone was detected a few times. V is TRBV5-1 and J is TRBJ1-6, with D maybe TRBD1 (6 bases). With 2 bases removed from V and 6 bases from J, the gap between germline ends came to 12 bases. The CDR3 is 15 amino acids. In germline, CDR1 is SGHRS, CDR2 YFSETQ. CDR3 bases: TGCGCCAGCAGCTTACAGGGCCCCGGTAATTCACCCCTCCACTTT. This codes for CASSLQGPGNSPLHF.

V gene TRBV4-1 combines with J gene TRBJ2-5, with 8 bases matching TRBD1. J was trimmed by 5 bases and V by 3 bases; bases with no gene match: 8. Germline CDR1 is MGHRA and CDR2 is YSYEKL. The CDR3 runs to 15 residues. CDR3 in DNA: TGCGCCAGCAGCCACTTGACGGACAGGGAGGAGACCCAGTACTTC. Its translation: CASSHLTDREETQYF.

The table lists this clone with many counts. V usage is TRBV14 and J usage is TRBJ1-1; D is perhaps TRBD1 (5 bases). This CDR3 is 16 amino acids long. The V and J ends lost 5 bases and 0 bases respectively, with 16 bases between them. Germline V CDR1 and CDR2: SGHDN, FVKESK. This chain's CDR3 is CASSSGWGGMNTEAFF. DNA of the CDR3: TGTGCCAGCAGCTCTGGGTGGGGCGGCATGAACACTGAAGCTTTCTTT.

CDR3: CASLGSGQGASEQYF. CDR3 nucleotides: TGTGCCAGCTTGGGGTCTGGACAGGGGGCCTCCGAGCAGTACTTC. The rearrangement joins TRBV6-5 to TRBJ2-7, with 11 positions matching TRBD1. Trimming at V came to 8 bases and at J to 6 bases, leaving 12 bases not matched to a gene. Germline values: CDR1 MNHEY, CDR2 SVGAGI. The CDR3 is made up of 15 amino acids.